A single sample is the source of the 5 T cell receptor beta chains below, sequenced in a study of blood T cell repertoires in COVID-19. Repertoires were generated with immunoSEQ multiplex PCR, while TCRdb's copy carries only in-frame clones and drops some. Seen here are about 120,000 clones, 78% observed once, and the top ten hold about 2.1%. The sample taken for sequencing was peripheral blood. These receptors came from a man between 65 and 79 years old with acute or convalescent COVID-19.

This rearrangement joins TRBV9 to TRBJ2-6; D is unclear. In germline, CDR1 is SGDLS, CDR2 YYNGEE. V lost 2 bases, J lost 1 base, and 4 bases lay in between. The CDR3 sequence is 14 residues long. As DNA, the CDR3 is TGTGCCAGCAGCGTCGAGTCTGGGGCCAACGTCCTGACTTTC. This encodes CASSVESGANVLTF.

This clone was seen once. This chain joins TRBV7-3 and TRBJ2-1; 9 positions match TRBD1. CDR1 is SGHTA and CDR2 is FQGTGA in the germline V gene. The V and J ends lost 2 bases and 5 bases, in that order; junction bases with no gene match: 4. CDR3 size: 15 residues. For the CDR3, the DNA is TGTGCCAGCAGCTTAGAACAGGGGGCCCACAATGAGCAGTTCTTC. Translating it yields CASSLEQGAHNEQFF.

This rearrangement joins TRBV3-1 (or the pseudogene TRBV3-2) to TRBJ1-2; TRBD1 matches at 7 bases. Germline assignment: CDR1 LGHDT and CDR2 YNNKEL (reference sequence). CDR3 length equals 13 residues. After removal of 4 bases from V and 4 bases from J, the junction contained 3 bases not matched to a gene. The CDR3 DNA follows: TGTGCCAGCAGCCGGGGACAGAGCTATGGCTACACCTTC. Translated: CASSRGQSYGYTF.

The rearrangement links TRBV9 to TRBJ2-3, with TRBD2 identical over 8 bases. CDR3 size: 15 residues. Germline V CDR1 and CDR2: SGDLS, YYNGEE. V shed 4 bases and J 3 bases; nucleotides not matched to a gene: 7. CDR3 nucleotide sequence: TGTGCCAGCAGCATTGACCGGGGGGGGACAGATACGCAGTATTTT. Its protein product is CASSIDRGGTDTQYF.

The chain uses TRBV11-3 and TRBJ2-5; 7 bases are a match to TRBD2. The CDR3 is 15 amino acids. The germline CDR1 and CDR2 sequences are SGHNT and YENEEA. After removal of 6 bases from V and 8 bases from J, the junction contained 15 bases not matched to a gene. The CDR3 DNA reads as TGTGCCAGCAGTCGAACGGGGGGTACCCTTAGAACCCAGTACTTC. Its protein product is CASSRTGGTLRTQYF. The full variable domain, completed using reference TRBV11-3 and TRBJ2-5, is EAGVVQSPRYKIIEKKQPVAFWCNPISGHNTLYWYLQNLGQGPELLIRYENEEAVDDSQLPKDRFSAERLKGVDSTLKIQPAELGDSAVYLCASSRTGGTLRTQYFGPGTRLLVL.